The source of this TCR beta chain is a study of beta chain features in type 1 diabetes. Expressed TCRB transcripts were sequenced because the isolated RNA had all been reverse transcribed beforehand. Sequencing was performed with immunoSEQ multiplex PCR; in TCRdb, only in-frame clones are kept and a portion is missing. Of some 500,000 clones in the sample, over 10% are singletons; the top ten hold roughly 0.046%. The ends were cut back, 6 bases at V and 2 bases at J, with 10 bases in the middle. There are 12 residues in the CDR3. The germline CDR1 and CDR2 sequences are SQVTM and ANQGSEA. The J gene is TRBJ1-1, the V gene TRBV29-1; D not certain. Specimen: naive CD4+ T cells from blood. The TCR sequence derives from a young woman in good health. In DNA, the CDR3 is TGCAGCGTAATGCAGTTAAACACTGAAGCTTTCTTT. It specifies CSVMQLNTEAFF. Combining the CDR3 with reference TRBV29-1 and TRBJ1-1 gives the whole variable domain SAVISQKPSRDICQRGTSLTIQCQVDSQVTMMFWYRQQPGQSLTLIATANQGSEATYESGFVIDKFPISRPNLTFSTLTVSNMSPEDSSIYLCSVMQLNTEAFFGQGTRLTVV.